This T cell receptor beta chain is drawn from a study of molecular identifiers for immune sequencing clone quantification. Across the study: With replicates, the RNA of about 21,000 or 97,000 naive CD8 cells was split five ways and four were sequenced. Whole-study results and caveats: Detection of one spiked Jurkat cell's TCR RNA reportedly worked in about a million naive cells.

Comment on this clonotype: The antigen is unknown.

Listed TCR primers, together with previously described methods, were used for the bulk TCR libraries. TCRdb redid the calling of the PCR reads with MiXCR, one entry per CDR3 protein. Among about 510,000 distinct CDR3 sequences listed, around a fifth were seen once. The V and J ends lost 0 bases and 3 bases, in that order; junction bases with no gene match: 7. Germline V gene lookup returns CDR1 SGHRS and CDR2 YFSETQ. The length of the CDR3 is 17 residues. Naive CD8 T cells were FACS-sorted by CD8+CD4-CCR7+CD45RA+ markers. This clonotype originated in a human donor in good health. Some libraries in this study had Jurkat cell RNA spiked in. The chain is built from TRBV5-1 and TRBJ2-3; TRBD2 matches at 10 bases. Sequenced: naive CD8+ T cells from blood, with Jurkat cell RNA spiked in. Indicated subset: FACS-sorted CD8+CD4-CCR7+CD45RA+ naive T cells. The CDR3 DNA sequence: TGCGCCAGCAGCTTGGGGGGGACTAGCGTATTGACAGATACGCAGTATTTT. It yields the protein CASSLGGTSVLTDTQYF.